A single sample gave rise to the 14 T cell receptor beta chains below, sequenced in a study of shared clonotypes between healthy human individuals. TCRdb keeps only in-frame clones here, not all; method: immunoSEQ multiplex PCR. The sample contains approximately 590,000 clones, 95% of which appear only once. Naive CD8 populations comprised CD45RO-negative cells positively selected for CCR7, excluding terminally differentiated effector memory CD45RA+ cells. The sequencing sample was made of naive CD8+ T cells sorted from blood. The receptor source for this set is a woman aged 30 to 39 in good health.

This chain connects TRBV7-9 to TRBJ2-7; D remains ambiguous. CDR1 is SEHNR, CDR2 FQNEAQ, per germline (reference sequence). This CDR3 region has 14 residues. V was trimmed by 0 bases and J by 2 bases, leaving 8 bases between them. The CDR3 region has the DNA TGTGCCAGCAGCTTAGCAACCACGGCCTACGAGCAGTACTTC. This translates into CASSLATTAYEQYF.

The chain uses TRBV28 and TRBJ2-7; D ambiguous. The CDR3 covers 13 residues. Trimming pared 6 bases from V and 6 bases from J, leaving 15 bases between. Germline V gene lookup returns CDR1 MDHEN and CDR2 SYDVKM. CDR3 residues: CASSFPDGLEQYF. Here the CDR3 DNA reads TGTGCCAGCAGCTTTCCCGATGGCCTCGAGCAGTACTTC.

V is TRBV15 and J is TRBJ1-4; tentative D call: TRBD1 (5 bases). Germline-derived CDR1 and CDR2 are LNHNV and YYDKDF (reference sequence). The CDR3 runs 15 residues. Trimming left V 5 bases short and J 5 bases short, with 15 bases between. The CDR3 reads CATSVQVAINEKLFF. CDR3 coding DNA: TGTGCCACCAGCGTACAGGTGGCTATAAATGAAAAACTGTTTTTT.

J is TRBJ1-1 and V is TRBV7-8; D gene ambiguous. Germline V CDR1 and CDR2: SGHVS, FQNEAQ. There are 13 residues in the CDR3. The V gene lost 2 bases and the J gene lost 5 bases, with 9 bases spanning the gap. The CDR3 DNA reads TGTGCCAGCAGCTTATTAGGTGGGACTGAAGCTTTCTTT. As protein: CASSLLGGTEAFF.

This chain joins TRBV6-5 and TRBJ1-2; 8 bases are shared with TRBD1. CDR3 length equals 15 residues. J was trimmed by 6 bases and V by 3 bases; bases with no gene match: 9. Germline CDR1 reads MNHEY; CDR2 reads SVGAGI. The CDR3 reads CASSYQGQGANGYTF. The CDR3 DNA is TGTGCCAGCAGTTATCAGGGGCAGGGGGCGAATGGCTACACCTTC.

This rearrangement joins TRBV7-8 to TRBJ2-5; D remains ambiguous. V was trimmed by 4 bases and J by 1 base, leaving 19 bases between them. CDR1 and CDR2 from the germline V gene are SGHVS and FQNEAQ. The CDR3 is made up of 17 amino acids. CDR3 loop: CASSSHLFVSTQETQYF. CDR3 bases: TGTGCCAGCAGCTCCCATTTGTTTGTTTCTACCCAAGAGACCCAGTACTTC.

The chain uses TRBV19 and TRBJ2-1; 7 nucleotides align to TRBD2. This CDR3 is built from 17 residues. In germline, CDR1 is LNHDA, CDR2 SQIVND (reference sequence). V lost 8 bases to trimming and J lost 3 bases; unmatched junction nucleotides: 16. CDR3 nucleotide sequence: TGTGCCAGTGCGCCCCCGGTTCGGGGGGATCACTACAATGAGCAGTTCTTC. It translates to CASAPPVRGDHYNEQFF.

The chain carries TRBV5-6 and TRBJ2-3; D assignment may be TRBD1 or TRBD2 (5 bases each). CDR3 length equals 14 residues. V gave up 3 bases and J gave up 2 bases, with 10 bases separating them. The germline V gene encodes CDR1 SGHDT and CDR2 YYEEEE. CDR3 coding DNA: TGTGCCAGCAGCTGGAGGACACCCACAGATACGCAGTATTTT. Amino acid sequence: CASSWRTPTDTQYF. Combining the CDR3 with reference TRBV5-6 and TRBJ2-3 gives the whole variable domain DAGVTQSPTHLIKTRGQQVTLRCSPKSGHDTVSWYQQALGQGPQFIFQYYEEEERQRGNFPDRFSGHQFPNYSSELNVNALLLGDSALYLCASSWRTPTDTQYFGPGTRLTVL.

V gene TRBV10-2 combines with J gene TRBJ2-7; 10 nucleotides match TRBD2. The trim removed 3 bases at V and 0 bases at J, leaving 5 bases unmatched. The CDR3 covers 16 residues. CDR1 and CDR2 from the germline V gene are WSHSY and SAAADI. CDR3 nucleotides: TGCGCCAGCAGTGACAGCGGGAGGGCCTACTCCTACGAGCAGTACTTC. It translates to CASSDSGRAYSYEQYF.

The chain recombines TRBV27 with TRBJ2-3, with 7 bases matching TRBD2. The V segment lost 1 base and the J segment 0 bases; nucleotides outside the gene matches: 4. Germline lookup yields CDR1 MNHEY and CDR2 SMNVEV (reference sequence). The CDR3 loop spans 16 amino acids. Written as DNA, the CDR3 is TGTGCCAGCAGTTTATTTGGGGGAGGGAGCACAGATACGCAGTATTTT. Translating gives CASSLFGGGSTDTQYF.

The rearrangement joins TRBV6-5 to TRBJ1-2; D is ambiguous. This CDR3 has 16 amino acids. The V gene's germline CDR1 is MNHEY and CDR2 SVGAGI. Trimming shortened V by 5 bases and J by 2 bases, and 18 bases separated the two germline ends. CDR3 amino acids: CASSHFPAFGNYGYTF. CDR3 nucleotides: TGTGCCAGCAGTCACTTCCCGGCCTTCGGAAACTATGGCTACACCTTC.

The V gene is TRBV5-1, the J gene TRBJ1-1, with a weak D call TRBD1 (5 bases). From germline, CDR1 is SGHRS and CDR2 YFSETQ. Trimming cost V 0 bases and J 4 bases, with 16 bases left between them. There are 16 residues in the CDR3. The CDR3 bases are TGCGCCAGCAGCTTGGCCGTGGGTCGTCAGGGCACTGAAGCTTTCTTT. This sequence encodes CASSLAVGRQGTEAFF.

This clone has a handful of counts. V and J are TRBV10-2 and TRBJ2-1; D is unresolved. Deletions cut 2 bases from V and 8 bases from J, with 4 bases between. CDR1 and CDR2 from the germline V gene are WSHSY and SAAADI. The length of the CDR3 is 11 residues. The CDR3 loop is CASSEGDEQFF. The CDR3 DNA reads TGCGCCAGCAGTGAGGGGGATGAGCAGTTCTTC.

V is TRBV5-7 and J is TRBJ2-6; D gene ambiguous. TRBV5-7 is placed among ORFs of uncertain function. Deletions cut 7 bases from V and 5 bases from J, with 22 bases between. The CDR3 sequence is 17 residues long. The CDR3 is CASRFSCVQSRANVLTF. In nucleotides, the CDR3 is TGTGCCAGCCGTTTTAGTTGCGTACAAAGTCGGGCCAACGTCCTGACTTTC.